These 17 T cell receptor beta chains were all obtained from the same sample, sequenced in a study of shared clonotypes between healthy human individuals. The method was immunoSEQ multiplex PCR; TCRdb's version includes in-frame clones alone and lacks a portion of them. This table holds about 730,000 clones, around 70% found once. Sequencing was done on a sample of memory CD4+ T cells sorted from blood. This sample's subset: CD45RA-negative fraction. These receptors were obtained from a woman aged 25-40 years in good health.

This chain joins TRBV5-1 and TRBJ1-2; D uncertain. CDR1 and CDR2 from the germline V gene are SGHRS and YFSETQ. This CDR3 has 13 amino acids. V was clipped by 5 bases and J by 6 bases, with 14 bases between them. CDR3 amino acids: CASSTGSRDGYTF. The CDR3 coding sequence is TGCGCCAGCAGTACCGGGTCGCGGGATGGCTACACCTTC.

This clone came up once. The CDR3 coding sequence is TGTGCCAGCAGTTTATGGGCCGGGACGGATAGCAATCAGCCCCAGCATTTT. This encodes CASSLWAGTDSNQPQHF. The V call is TRBV28, the J call TRBJ1-5; possible D gene TRBD1, 5 bases. Per the germline V gene, CDR1 is MDHEN and CDR2 is SYDVKM. Trimming cost V 0 bases and J 0 bases, with 12 bases left between them. The CDR3 spans 17 residues.

Written as DNA, the CDR3 is TGTGCCAGCAGTTCCTATCACGGACAGGCGGGCGGAGAAGCTTTCTTT. It translates to CASSSYHGQAGGEAFF. V is TRBV25-1 and J is TRBJ1-1; TRBD1 agrees at 7 bases. The CDR3 sequence is 16 residues long. From germline, CDR1 is MGHDK and CDR2 SYGVNS. V was clipped by 5 bases and J by 8 bases; unmatched bases: 17.

The rearrangement links TRBV2 to TRBJ1-5; D gene uncertain. The length of the CDR3 is 13 residues. Trimming pared 3 bases from V and 1 base from J, leaving 4 bases between. The germline V gene encodes CDR1 SNHLY and CDR2 FYNNEI. The DNA of the CDR3 is TGTGCCAGCAGTGATGGGAGCAATCAGCCCCAGCATTTT. This encodes CASSDGSNQPQHF.

Points on this clone: This may come from a read error, since a much larger clone is one base off. At the DNA level, this CDR3 is encoded by other sequences in the same sample as well. The J gene is TRBJ2-2, the V gene TRBV5-1, with 7 positions matching TRBD1. Germline CDR1 and CDR2: SGHRS and YFSETQ. The V and J ends lost 4 bases and 2 bases, in that order; junction bases with no gene match: 5. The CDR3 consists of 15 residues. CDR3 sequence (DNA): TGCGCCAGCAGCCCCGGGACAGCAAACACCGGGGAGCTGTTTTTT. It is translated as CASSPGTANTGELFF. The complete variable domain, with remaining parts taken from reference TRBV5-1 and TRBJ2-2, reads KAGVTQTPRYLIKTRGQQVTLSCSPISGHRSVSWYQQTPGQGLQFLFEYFSETQRNKGNFPGRFSGRQFSNSRSEMNVSTLELGDSALYLCASSPGTANTGELFFGEGSRLTVL.

The genes are TRBV4-1 and TRBJ1-1; tentative D call: TRBD1 (6 bases). This CDR3 is built from 14 residues. Looked up from germline, CDR1 is MGHRA and CDR2 is YSYEKL. Trimming left V 3 bases short and J 2 bases short, with 10 bases between. The CDR3 is CASSHGGSNTEAFF. CDR3 in DNA: TGCGCCAGCAGCCACGGGGGCAGTAACACTGAAGCTTTCTTT.

J is TRBJ2-7 and V is TRBV6-1, with D unclear. The germline gives CDR1 MNHNS, CDR2 SASEGT. Trimming took off 11 bases at V and 2 bases at J, with 10 bases between the two ends. There are 11 residues in the CDR3. In nucleotides, the CDR3 is TGTGCCCTAGGAGCGACCTACGAGCAGTACTTC. Amino acid sequence: CALGATYEQYF.

This CDR3 reads CASSVAHRGYEQYF. CDR3 bases: TGTGCCAGCTCGGTAGCTCATAGGGGGTACGAGCAGTACTTC. The chain is built from TRBV18 and TRBJ2-7, with D perhaps matching TRBD1 (6 bases). Trimming shortened V by 6 bases and J by 4 bases, and 16 bases separated the two germline ends. The CDR3 extends over 14 amino acids. CDR1 KGHSH and CDR2 LQKENI come from the germline V gene.

The CDR3 loop reads CASSKWGRRNEQYF. In nucleotides, the CDR3 is TGTGCCAGCAGCAAGTGGGGCCGGAGGAACGAGCAGTACTTC. The chain combines TRBV21-1 with TRBJ2-7. TRBV21-1 is a pseudogene locus. There are 14 residues in the CDR3.

The chain uses TRBV7-2 and TRBJ1-5, with TRBD1 identical over 7 bases. CDR3 length: 14 amino acids. V lost 4 bases and J lost 6; bases outside the gene matches: 6. Per germline, CDR1 SGHTA and CDR2 FQGNSA. The CDR3 DNA is TGTGCCAGCAGCTGGGGGACAGTCCCTCAGCCCCAGCATTTT. Translating it yields CASSWGTVPQPQHF.

The chain carries TRBV19 and TRBJ2-5, with 8 bases lining up with TRBD1. Near its end, the DNA agrees better with TRBJ2-7, so the J call may be wrong. Germline-derived CDR1 and CDR2 are LNHDA and SQIVND (reference sequence). This CDR3 is built from 15 residues. In nucleotides, the CDR3 is TGTGCCAGTAGAATCACCCGGGACAGGACCTACGAGCAGTACTTC. Translated, it gives CASRITRDRTYEQYF.

The genes are TRBV5-1 and TRBJ1-1; D uncertain. CDR3 length equals 14 residues. Germline V lookup: CDR1 SGHRS, CDR2 YFSETQ. V shed 4 bases and J shed 2 bases, with 12 bases lying between them. The CDR3 is CASSPNLHNTEAFF. DNA of the CDR3: TGCGCCAGCAGCCCCAACCTACATAACACTGAAGCTTTCTTT. Variable domain in full (rest from reference TRBV5-1 and TRBJ1-1): KAGVTQTPRYLIKTRGQQVTLSCSPISGHRSVSWYQQTPGQGLQFLFEYFSETQRNKGNFPGRFSGRQFSNSRSEMNVSTLELGDSALYLCASSPNLHNTEAFFGQGTRLTVV.

The genes are TRBV19 and TRBJ2-2, with 10 positions matching TRBD2. Looked up from germline, CDR1 is LNHDA and CDR2 is SQIVND (reference sequence). The CDR3 consists of 16 residues. V lost 1 base and J lost 6; bases outside the gene matches: 5. The CDR3 DNA reads TGTGCCAGTAGTATAGCGGCAGCGGGAGGGCCCGGGGAGCTGTTTTTT. Translated, it gives CASSIAAAGGPGELFF.

This chain links TRBV10-3 with TRBJ1-5; D not certain. The CDR3 totals 15 residues. V was cut by 4 bases and J by 0 bases, with 10 bases left in between. Germline CDR1 reads ENHRY; CDR2 reads SYGVKD. The CDR3 loop reads CAISGGEYSNQPQHF. For the CDR3, the DNA is TGTGCCATCAGTGGTGGAGAATATAGCAATCAGCCCCAGCATTTT.

The chain combines TRBV7-2 with TRBJ2-4; D is ambiguous. The V gene's germline CDR1 is SGHTA and CDR2 FQGNSA. The CDR3 covers 12 residues. Trimming shortened V by 5 bases and J by 9 bases, and 11 bases separated the two germline ends. CDR3 nucleotide sequence: TGTGCCAGCAGCCACCAGTTTGGCATTCAGTACTTC. It encodes CASSHQFGIQYF.

There are a few counts of this clone. This chain connects TRBV6-1 to TRBJ1-1, with D unresolved. The V end lost 4 bases, the J end lost 1 base, and 7 bases lay between the germline ends. Per germline, CDR1 MNHNS and CDR2 SASEGT. The CDR3 runs 13 residues. The CDR3 bases are TGTGCCAGCAGTGCTGGCCGGAACACTGAAGCTTTCTTT. Protein sequence: CASSAGRNTEAFF.

The chain couples TRBV2 to TRBJ2-1; TRBD2 agrees at 13 bases. From germline, CDR1 is SNHLY and CDR2 FYNNEI. V was clipped by 7 bases and J by 12 bases; unmatched bases: 9. The CDR3 length is 14 residues. For the CDR3, the DNA is TGTGCCAGCATAGGGACTAGCGGGGCGGGGATGCAGTTCTTC. Its protein is CASIGTSGAGMQFF.